A selection of T cell receptor beta chains follows, all from one sample in a study of CD8+CD57+ T cells in acquired aplastic anemia. TCRdb passed the reads through MiXCR, listing each CDR3 protein once. The sample shows 150,000 to 200,000 distinct CDR3 sequences, approximately 48% of them seen only once. The sample taken for sequencing was sorted CD4+, CD8+, or CD8+CD57+ T cells (not recorded which) from PBMCs. These receptors were collected from a human donor with aplastic anemia. The CDR3 runs from the conserved cysteine through the conserved F or W. Each record gives: J gene, V gene, CDR3 protein.

J gene: TRBJ2-7
V gene: TRBV10-3
CDR3 protein: CAIQGTSGGAPPCSYEQYF

J gene: TRBJ1-2
V gene: TRBV25-1
CDR3 protein: CASRAGGNYGYTF

J gene: TRBJ1-5
V gene: TRBV12-3/TRBV12-4
CDR3 protein: CASTRGWVQPQHF

J gene: TRBJ1-1
V gene: TRBV2
CDR3 protein: CASSEQGAPNTEAFF

J gene: TRBJ1-1
V gene: TRBV19
CDR3 protein: CASTPGGLRGTGGTEAFF

J gene: TRBJ2-3
V gene: TRBV7-9
CDR3 protein: CASSSRGNTVGTQYF

J gene: TRBJ2-1
V gene: TRBV11-1
CDR3 protein: CASSSGQGARVVQFF

J gene: TRBJ2-7
V gene: TRBV7-9
CDR3 protein: CASSLPGTGYEQYF

J gene: TRBJ2-1
V gene: TRBV11-1
CDR3 protein: CASSLAEWEGRYNEQLF

J gene: TRBJ2-3
V gene: TRBV7-2
CDR3 protein: CASSSLIDTQYF

J gene: TRBJ2-7
V gene: TRBV7-9
CDR3 protein: CASSSSGTYEQYF

J gene: TRBJ2-1
V gene: TRBV29-1
CDR3 protein: CSVPPGQETYYNEQFF

J gene: TRBJ1-2
V gene: TRBV10-3
CDR3 protein: CAISESETGGYTF

J gene: TRBJ1-2
V gene: TRBV20-1
CDR3 protein: CSAPGGGSNYGYTF

J gene: TRBJ2-1
V gene: TRBV7-4
CDR3 protein: CASGESYNEQFF

J gene: TRBJ1-2
V gene: TRBV6-1
CDR3 protein: CAIRQGGGYTF

J gene: TRBJ1-6
V gene: TRBV28
CDR3 protein: CASSPTGAANSPLHF

J gene: TRBJ2-2
V gene: TRBV2
CDR3 protein: CASRGTSGGLAGELFF

J gene: TRBJ1-1
V gene: TRBV27
CDR3 protein: CASSFLLPGSGSKAFF

J gene: TRBJ1-5
V gene: TRBV6-6
CDR3 protein: CASSYSGQGGNYQPQHF

J gene: TRBJ2-3
V gene: TRBV7-9
CDR3 protein: CASSSGRLDTQYF

J gene: TRBJ2-6
V gene: TRBV20-1
CDR3 protein: CSASRAGGPGANVLTF

J gene: TRBJ2-2
V gene: TRBV28
CDR3 protein: CASSLWGLAGGPGELFF

J gene: TRBJ2-3
V gene: TRBV18
CDR3 protein: CASSPLGQGTVDTQYF

J gene: TRBJ2-7
V gene: TRBV15
CDR3 protein: CATSRDPPGRATYEQYF

J gene: TRBJ1-4
V gene: TRBV27
CDR3 protein: CASSLQGRDEKLFF

J gene: TRBJ1-4
V gene: TRBV5-6
CDR3 protein: CASSLVGAEEPFF

J gene: TRBJ2-1
V gene: TRBV6-1
CDR3 protein: CASRIGTSGVWGEQFF

J gene: TRBJ1-4
V gene: TRBV2
CDR3 protein: CASSAGMPNEKLFF

J gene: TRBJ2-1
V gene: TRBV10-3
CDR3 protein: CAIGTATYNEQFF

J gene: TRBJ2-7
V gene: TRBV7-8
CDR3 protein: CASSLGGLAEQYF

J gene: TRBJ2-2
V gene: TRBV9
CDR3 protein: CASSVVGTGSAGELFF

J gene: TRBJ1-6
V gene: TRBV2
CDR3 protein: CASSPGLYNSPLHF

J gene: TRBJ1-1
V gene: TRBV6-1
CDR3 protein: CASKKHQNTEAFF

J gene: TRBJ1-2
V gene: TRBV24-1
CDR3 protein: CATSAGGRDGYTF

J gene: TRBJ2-5
V gene: TRBV2
CDR3 protein: CASSEALAGGNQETQYF

J gene: TRBJ1-5
V gene: TRBV29-1
CDR3 protein: CSVAVGGGPQPQHF

J gene: TRBJ1-2
V gene: TRBV12-3/TRBV12-4
CDR3 protein: CASSPSLGGLNYGYTF

J gene: TRBJ2-5
V gene: TRBV6-6
CDR3 protein: CASSQTPGETQYF

J gene: TRBJ2-3
V gene: TRBV24-1
CDR3 protein: CATSQPLGGMEDTQYF

J gene: TRBJ1-5
V gene: TRBV19
CDR3 protein: CASADMGVNQPQHF

J gene: TRBJ2-1
V gene: TRBV6-5
CDR3 protein: CASSYLPTSVNEQFF